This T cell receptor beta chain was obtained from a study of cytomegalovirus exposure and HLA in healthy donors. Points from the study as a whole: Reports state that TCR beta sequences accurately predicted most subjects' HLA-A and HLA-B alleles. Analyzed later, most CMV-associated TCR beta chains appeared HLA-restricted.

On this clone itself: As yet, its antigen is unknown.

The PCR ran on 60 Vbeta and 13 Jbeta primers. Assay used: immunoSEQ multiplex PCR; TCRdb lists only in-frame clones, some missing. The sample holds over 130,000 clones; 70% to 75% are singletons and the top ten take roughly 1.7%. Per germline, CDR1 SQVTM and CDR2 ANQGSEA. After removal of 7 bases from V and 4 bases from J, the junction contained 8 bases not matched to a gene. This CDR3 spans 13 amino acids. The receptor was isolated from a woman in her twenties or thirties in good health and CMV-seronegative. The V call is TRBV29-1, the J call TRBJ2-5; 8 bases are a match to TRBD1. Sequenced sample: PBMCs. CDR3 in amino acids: CSAIDRGRETQYF. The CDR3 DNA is TGCAGCGCTATAGACAGGGGTCGAGAGACCCAGTACTTC.